This passage covers 8 T cell receptor beta chains from one sample sequenced in a study of neurological immune-mediated disorders. Using its own MiXCR run on the 5' RACE reads, TCRdb lists one record per CDR3 protein. The data contain about 81,000 distinct CDR3 sequences, 3.5% to 4.5% of them singletons. Time point in this sample: longitudinal time-point 3. Material: PBMCs. The receptor set was obtained from a woman in her sixties or seventies with multiple sclerosis.

This clonotype was found many times. V usage is TRBV7-2 and J usage is TRBJ2-7, with 9 nucleotides matching TRBD1. CDR1 SGHTA and CDR2 FQGNSA come from the germline V gene. With 6 bases clipped from V and 2 bases from J, the junction kept 2 bases outside the gene matches. The CDR3 runs to 13 residues. CDR3 nucleotides: TGTGCCAGCAGGGACAGGGGTCCCTACGAGCAGTACTTC. Its protein is CASRDRGPYEQYF.

This clonotype was observed at least ten times. This chain joins TRBV9 and TRBJ2-7, with D perhaps matching TRBD1 or TRBD2 (6 bases each). Between the trimmed V and J ends, which lost 2 bases and 2 bases, there was a span of 11 bases. CDR3 length: 14 amino acids. Germline assignment: CDR1 SGDLS and CDR2 YYNGEE. As DNA, the CDR3 is TGTGCCAGCAGCGTTGCCGGGGGCACCTACGAGCAGTACTTC. Translation gives CASSVAGGTYEQYF.

Ten or more counts support this clonotype. The chain uses TRBV20-1 and TRBJ2-7; the match to TRBD2 covers 9 bases. The germline gives CDR1 DFQATT, CDR2 SNEGSKA (reference sequence). The CDR3 is 15 residues long. After removal of 0 bases from V and 2 bases from J, the junction contained 5 bases not matched to a gene. The CDR3 sequence is CSARENLAGTYEQYF. In DNA, the CDR3 is TGCAGTGCTAGAGAAAACCTAGCGGGGACCTACGAGCAGTACTTC.

This clonotype was recorded many times. The gene calls are TRBV24-1 and TRBJ1-2; the D gene is possibly TRBD1 (6 bases). Germline V gene sequence: CDR1 KGHDR, CDR2 SFDVKD. The ends were cut back, 0 bases at V and 6 bases at J, with 10 bases in the middle. This CDR3 region has 14 residues. The CDR3 DNA reads as TGTGCCACCAGTGATTTGAGGCAGGGGAATGGCTACACCTTC. The encoded protein is CATSDLRQGNGYTF.

This clonotype was counted at least ten times. The chain links TRBV7-2 to TRBJ1-6; D is possibly TRBD1 (5 bases). Trimming shortened V by 1 base and J by 7 bases, and 5 bases separated the two germline ends. The CDR3 is 13 residues long. Looked up from germline, CDR1 is SGHTA and CDR2 is FQGNSA. DNA of the CDR3: TGTGCCAGCAGCTTAGGGGGGAATTCACCCCTCCACTTT. Amino acid sequence: CASSLGGNSPLHF. Looking up the rest from reference TRBV7-2 and TRBJ1-6 gives the full variable domain: GAGVSQSPSNKVTEKGKDVELRCDPISGHTALYWYRQSLGQGLEFLIYFQGNSAPDKSGLPSDRFSAERTGGSVSTLTIQRTQQEDSAVYLCASSLGGNSPLHFGNGTRLTVT.

This clonotype was seen ten or more times. This rearrangement joins TRBV7-6 to TRBJ1-6; weak D call: TRBD1 (6 bases). This CDR3 has 15 residues. V lost 2 bases to trimming and J lost 5 bases, with 10 bases between them. CDR1 is SGHVS and CDR2 is FNYEAQ in the germline V gene. Written as DNA, the CDR3 is TGTGCCAGCAGCTTAATAGGGGGAAATAATTCACCCCTCCACTTT. This encodes CASSLIGGNNSPLHF.

This clonotype was recorded many times. The chain uses TRBV5-1 and TRBJ1-1; D gene uncertain. Per the germline V gene, CDR1 is SGHRS and CDR2 is YFSETQ. The ends were cut back, 7 bases at V and 0 bases at J, with 13 bases in the middle. This CDR3 contains 14 residues. The CDR3 sequence is CASRIATMNTEAFF. CDR3 bases: TGCGCCAGCCGGATCGCGACCATGAACACTGAAGCTTTCTTT.

This clonotype occurred many times. The V gene is TRBV7-2, the J gene TRBJ1-5; D gene uncertain. The germline CDR1 and CDR2 sequences are SGHTA and FQGNSA. The CDR3 extends over 14 amino acids. The germline V and J ends were trimmed by 2 bases and 1 base, with 6 bases remaining between them. DNA of the CDR3: TGTGCCAGCAGCTTACTAGACAGCAATCAGCCCCAGCATTTT. Its protein product is CASSLLDSNQPQHF.